This TCR beta chain emerged from a study of blood T cell repertoires in COVID-19. As for the study in general: Italy, Spain and the United States were the sources of the convalescent and acute COVID-19 samples. The analysed material was cDNA or gDNA that came from T cells, B-cell-depleted T cells, or PBMCs.

Per the study methods: Amplification with reference gene primers provided the estimates of nucleated cell counts. Data came from immunoSEQ multiplex PCR; TCRdb stores just in-frame clones and leaves some out. From that table come the V and J calls and clone size; the DNA was used to work out D and trimming. Of roughly 100,000 clones in the sample, 80% to 85% were seen once. Trimming removed 7 bases from V and 6 bases from J, with 14 bases in between. Per germline, CDR1 SQVTM and CDR2 ANQGSEA. The CDR3 has 12 amino acids. V is TRBV29-1 and J is TRBJ2-3, with TRBD1 as a possible D gene (6 bases). The sample was peripheral blood. The sequence derives from an elderly man with acute or convalescent COVID-19. The CDR3 sequence: CSASWTADTQYF. CDR3 nucleotides: TGCAGCGCCTCGTGGACAGCCGATACGCAGTATTTT.